This TCR beta chain was found in a study of graft-versus-host responses after intestinal transplantation. About the study: Induction with anti-thymocyte globulin, then tacrolimus and steroids for around three years, was given to all recipients.

Generated by immunoSEQ multiplex PCR, the TCRdb table keeps only in-frame clones and is missing some. The sample holds 35,000 to 40,000 clones, approximately 96% seen once. The CDR3 extends over 15 amino acids. The V end lost 3 bases, the J end lost 4 bases, and 16 bases lay between the germline ends. In germline, CDR1 is SGDLS, CDR2 YYNGEE. This receptor was identified in a human patient who received an intestinal transplant, so some T cells may come from the graft donor. The chain has TRBV9 and TRBJ1-1; possibly TRBD1 for D (6 bases). Material: PBMCs, obtained 16 days after intestinal transplant. The DNA of the CDR3 is TGTGCCAGCAGCGGAACTGTACAGGGTGGCACTGAAGCTTTCTTT. Its protein is CASSGTVQGGTEAFF.